The entry below gives a single T cell receptor (beta chain) sequence along with its context. Its target is unknown. The CDR3 extends over 15 amino acids. The germline V gene encodes CDR1 SGHDN and CDR2 FVKESK. Trimming shortened V by 3 bases and J by 0 bases, and 10 bases separated the two germline ends. This sample was taken from a study of OX40 agonist ivuxolimab in advanced cancers. Findings of the study overall: Normalized expansion of T-cell clones was also low for some nonresponders. CD4+ and CD8+ T cells in blood underwent clonal expansion by week 6 at 0.1 to 3.0 mg/kg. Low clonal expansion, among the lowest seen, marked partial responders at 0.1-3.0 mg/kg.

Clones were sequenced by immunoSEQ multiplex PCR, and TCRdb holds only the in-frame ones, with some missing. The sample yields tens of thousands of clones, 90% to 95% seen once. The chain joins TRBV14 to TRBJ2-3; D is ambiguous. This specimen consisted of CD4+ or CD8+ T cells sorted from blood, obtained in a trial of the OX40 agonist ivuxolimab. This clonotype originated in an adult with an advanced solid tumor such as melanoma, head and neck, liver or kidney cancer. The CDR3 protein is CASSHEDFSTDTQYF. The CDR3 nucleotides are TGTGCCAGCAGCCATGAAGACTTTAGCACAGATACGCAGTATTTT.